The present T cell receptor beta chain was sequenced within a study of cytomegalovirus exposure and HLA in healthy donors. Looking at the study overall: The early release's HLA-typed donors yielded roughly 85 million unique TCRs. Study findings and constraints: By a later analysis, the bulk of CMV-associated TCR beta chains appeared HLA-restricted. Indistinguishability led to the exclusion of some V segments, TRBV6-2 and TRBV6-3 included.

Primers included in the PCR were 60 Vbeta and 13 Jbeta primers. The method was immunoSEQ multiplex PCR; TCRdb's version includes in-frame clones alone and lacks a portion of them. Here the sample spans 150,000 to 170,000 clones, over 65% being singletons. This clone was counted once. The antigen is not known. The CDR3 loop spans 14 amino acids. The V gene end was trimmed by 6 bases and the J gene end by 6 bases; junction bases not matched to a gene: 7. Germline V gives CDR1 LNHNV, CDR2 YYDKDF (reference sequence). The sequencing input was PBMCs. The receptor comes from a man in his thirties or forties in good health and CMV-seronegative. The chain links TRBV15 to TRBJ2-1, with 8 bases that match TRBD2. CDR3 DNA sequence: TGTGCCACCAGGTCGGGGGGGGCGTTCAATGAGCAGTTCTTC. It encodes CATRSGGAFNEQFF. The full variable domain, its missing parts supplied by reference TRBV15 and TRBJ2-1, is DAMVIQNPRYQVTQFGKPVTLSCSQTLNHNVMYWYQQKSSQAPKLLFHYYDKDFNNEADTPDNFQSRRPNTSFCFLDIRSPGLGDTAMYLCATRSGGAFNEQFFGPGTRLTVL.